Listed below are T cell receptor beta chains from one sample, sequenced in a study of blood T cells in healthy people across ages. TCRdb re-derived calls from the 5' RACE reads in MiXCR, one entry per CDR3 protein. The data hold roughly 700,000 distinct CDR3 sequences, with roughly 49% observed a single time. Sequenced material: blood. The receptors come from a woman in her fifties or sixties in good health. CDR3s include the opening cysteine and the closing phenylalanine or tryptophan. D genes are given only for firm matches. Clone sizes are given selectively: once, few, many, or a class where the clone is expanded.

CASSLFSPGTLAGNNEQFF | TGCGCCAGCAGCTTGTTTAGCCCAGGTACACTAGCGGGAAATAATGAGCAGTTCTTC | few | TRBJ2-1 | TRBV5-1 | TRBD2
CTSSFGTSGTKQFF | TGTACCAGCAGTTTCGGGACTAGCGGTACAAAGCAGTTCTTC | NA | TRBJ2-1 | TRBV27 | TRBD2
CASSPSGQREVNEQFF | TGCGCCAGCAGCCCCTCGGGGCAGCGGGAGGTCAATGAGCAGTTCTTC | many | TRBJ2-1 | TRBV4-3 | TRBD2
CATSRGSGTRAFNEQFF | TGTGCCACCAGCAGAGGGTCCGGGACTAGGGCTTTCAATGAGCAGTTCTTC | NA | TRBJ2-1 | TRBV15 | TRBD2
CASSLSSGRGYNEQYF | TGTGCCAGCAGTTTGTCGAGCGGGAGGGGGTACAATGAGCAGTACTTC | once | TRBJ2-7 | TRBV27 | TRBD2
CSAGPTGVTDTQYF | TGCAGTGCTGGGCCGACAGGGGTGACAGATACGCAGTATTTT | NA | TRBJ2-3 | TRBV20-1 | TRBD1
CASRAGSREQYF | TGTGCCAGCAGGGCGGGGTCTCGTGAGCAGTACTTC | NA | TRBJ2-7 | TRBV28 | NA
CASSVVGTSTDTQYF | TGTGCCAGCAGCGTAGTGGGTACTAGCACAGATACGCAGTATTTT | few | TRBJ2-3 | TRBV9 | NA
CASKTGSREQFF | TGTGCCAGCAAGACGGGATCTAGGGAGCAGTTCTTC | few | TRBJ2-1 | TRBV5-6 | NA
CASSNRRGAEGSPLHF | TGCGCCAGCAGCAACCGGCGGGGGGCAGAAGGATCACCCCTCCACTTT | few | TRBJ1-6 | TRBV5-1 | NA
CASSPSSGVNTDTQYF | TGTGCCAGCAGTCCATCAAGCGGGGTGAACACAGATACGCAGTATTTT | NA | TRBJ2-3 | TRBV12-3/TRBV12-4 | TRBD2
CAISEPTGLQYNEQFF | TGTGCCATCAGTGAGCCCACAGGGTTACAGTACAATGAGCAGTTCTTC | NA | TRBJ2-1 | TRBV10-3 | NA
CSVGRLNTQYF | TGCAGCGTTGGAAGGCTGAATACGCAGTATTTT | NA | TRBJ2-3 | TRBV29-1 | NA
CSVRQSGTNVLTF | TGCAGCGTGAGACAGTCTGGGACCAACGTCCTGACTTTC | NA | TRBJ2-6 | TRBV29-1 | NA
CASSPRGAIGNSGANVLTF | TGTGCCAGCAGCCCACGGGGGGCTATCGGCAACTCTGGGGCCAACGTCCTGACTTTC | NA | TRBJ2-6 | TRBV28 | NA
CASNGGQGSSCEQYF | TGTGCCAGCAACGGGGGGCAGGGAAGCTCCTGCGAGCAGTACTTC | NA | TRBJ2-7 | TRBV7-2 | NA
CASSETVNQPQHF | TGTGCCAGCAGTGAGACAGTGAATCAGCCCCAGCATTTT | few | TRBJ1-5 | TRBV6-5 | NA
CATSREQGSNQPQHF | TGTGCCACCAGCCGAGAACAGGGGAGCAATCAGCCCCAGCATTTT | few | TRBJ1-5 | TRBV15 | TRBD1
CSAREGTSRPDTQYF | TGCAGTGCTAGAGAAGGGACTAGCAGACCAGATACGCAGTATTTT | few | TRBJ2-3 | TRBV20-1 | TRBD2
CATITGLASEQFF | TGTGCCACTATAACGGGACTAGCAAGTGAGCAGTTCTTC | NA | TRBJ2-1 | TRBV6-2/TRBV6-3 | TRBD2
CSARGPGQGYGYTF | TGCAGTGCTAGGGGACCGGGACAGGGCTATGGCTACACCTTC | NA | TRBJ1-2 | TRBV20-1 | TRBD1
CASSQEGAGTYEQYF | TGTGCCAGCAGCCAAGAGGGGGCAGGAACCTACGAGCAGTACTTC | few | TRBJ2-7 | TRBV3-1 | NA
CASSYSSSPRDTEGMNTEAFF | TGTGCCAGCAGTTACTCGTCTAGTCCGCGGGACACCGAAGGAATGAACACTGAAGCTTTCTTT | NA | TRBJ1-1 | TRBV6-2/TRBV6-3 | NA
CASSQTSGWGDTQYF | TGTGCCAGCAGCCAAACTAGCGGCTGGGGGGATACGCAGTATTTT | few | TRBJ2-3 | TRBV2 | TRBD2
CASSQVASGFTKNIQYF | TGTGCCAGCAGCCAAGTGGCTAGCGGGTTTACCAAAAACATTCAGTACTTC | few | TRBJ2-4 | TRBV4-2 | TRBD2
CASSRAPPDTQYF | TGTGCCAGCAGCCGAGCCCCGCCAGATACGCAGTATTTT | few | TRBJ2-3 | TRBV12-3/TRBV12-4 | NA
CATSDPAPDLHNEQFF | TGTGCCACCAGTGATCCTGCGCCAGACCTGCACAATGAGCAGTTCTTC | NA | TRBJ2-1 | TRBV24-1 | NA
CASSKDRSLTDTQYF | TGTGCCAGCAGCAAGGACAGATCCCTCACAGATACGCAGTATTTT | NA | TRBJ2-3 | TRBV9 | NA
CASSFRTSRGTGELFF | TGTGCCAGCAGTTTTAGAACTTCTCGGGGTACCGGGGAGCTGTTTTTT | many | TRBJ2-2 | TRBV28 | NA
CAWSVRSYEQYF | TGTGCCTGGAGTGTACGCAGCTACGAGCAGTACTTC | few | TRBJ2-7 | TRBV30 | NA
CASSSTGTINEKLFF | TGCGCCAGCAGCAGTACCGGGACCATTAATGAAAAACTGTTTTTT | NA | TRBJ1-4 | TRBV5-1 | NA
CASSEARTGSNYGYTF | TGTGCCAGCAGTGAAGCAAGGACAGGCTCTAACTATGGCTACACCTTC | NA | TRBJ1-2 | TRBV6-1 | TRBD1
CASSFDRTNEQFF | TGTGCCAGCAGCTTCGACAGGACCAATGAGCAGTTCTTC | few | TRBJ2-1 | TRBV7-2 | NA
CASSLSSTTYEQYF | TGTGCCAGCAGCTTATCATCCACAACCTACGAGCAGTACTTC | few | TRBJ2-7 | TRBV7-2 | NA
CASSSRIGYGYTF | TGTGCCAGCAGCTCTAGAATAGGCTATGGCTACACCTTC | NA | TRBJ1-2 | TRBV12-3/TRBV12-4 | NA
CASRPSGVQPQHF | TGTGCCAGCAGACCCTCAGGGGTTCAGCCCCAGCATTTT | NA | TRBJ1-5 | TRBV12-3/TRBV12-4 | NA
CATKTLQTSTDTQYF | TGTGCCACCAAAACCCTACAGACTAGCACAGATACGCAGTATTTT | NA | TRBJ2-3 | TRBV15 | NA
CASGVGTSSGANVLTF | TGTGCCAGCGGTGTGGGCACCAGCTCTGGGGCCAACGTCCTGACTTTC | few | TRBJ2-6 | TRBV6-6 | NA
CSASPLTGANVLTF | TGCAGTGCGTCCCCTCTAACTGGGGCCAACGTCCTGACTTTC | NA | TRBJ2-6 | TRBV20-1 | NA
CASSTRTSGIYNEQFF | TGTGCCAGCAGTACCAGGACTAGCGGGATTTACAATGAGCAGTTCTTC | few | TRBJ2-1 | TRBV28 | TRBD2
CSASPLAGGSNEQFF | TGCAGTGCTAGCCCCTTGGCGGGAGGATCCAATGAGCAGTTCTTC | NA | TRBJ2-1 | TRBV20-1 | TRBD2
CSARAAQGGIYNEQFF | TGCAGTGCTAGAGCCGCACAGGGGGGGATCTACAATGAGCAGTTCTTC | NA | TRBJ2-1 | TRBV20-1 | NA
CASSLRRYNEQFF | TGTGCCAGCAGCTTACGACGCTACAATGAGCAGTTCTTC | NA | TRBJ2-1 | TRBV7-2 | NA
CSARERGLTGGKLFF | TGCAGTGCTAGAGAACGCGGGCTCACGGGGGGAAAACTGTTTTTT | NA | TRBJ1-4 | TRBV20-1 | NA
CASSPSPLAGVGEQYF | TGCGCCAGCAGCCCCTCCCCACTAGCGGGAGTAGGCGAGCAGTACTTC | many | TRBJ2-7 | TRBV4-3 | TRBD2
CASSDSGQGIYNGQFF | TGTGCCAGCAGTGACTCCGGACAGGGGATCTACAATGGGCAGTTCTTC | NA | TRBJ2-1 | TRBV6-4 | TRBD1
CRGASGIRDTQYF | TGCAGGGGGGCTAGCGGGATACGAGATACGCAGTATTTT | NA | TRBJ2-3 | TRBV20-1 | TRBD2
CASSQGLAGGSTDTQYF | TGTGCCAGCAGCCAAGGACTAGCGGGAGGTAGCACAGATACGCAGTATTTT | few | TRBJ2-3 | TRBV4-2 | TRBD2
CATSEATSSYEQYF | TGTGCCACCAGTGAGGCTACTAGCTCCTACGAGCAGTACTTC | NA | TRBJ2-7 | TRBV24-1 | NA
CASSLKSGLATNNEQFF | TGTGCCAGCAGCCTAAAGTCGGGACTAGCGACGAACAATGAGCAGTTCTTC | NA | TRBJ2-1 | TRBV3-1 | TRBD2
CASRSSPGGANVLTF | TGTGCCAGCAGGAGCAGTCCTGGTGGGGCCAACGTCCTGACTTTC | NA | TRBJ2-6 | TRBV7-2 | NA
CASSYRTGGLDTEAFF | TGTGCCAGCAGTTACCGGACAGGGGGGTTGGACACTGAAGCTTTCTTT | NA | TRBJ1-1 | TRBV6-2/TRBV6-3 | TRBD1
CSVEDLWGEQYF | TGCAGCGTTGAAGATCTATGGGGCGAGCAGTACTTC | NA | TRBJ2-7 | TRBV29-1 | NA
CSARVTWGVDEQYF | TGCAGTGCTAGAGTAACTTGGGGGGTTGACGAGCAGTACTTC | NA | TRBJ2-7 | TRBV20-1 | NA
CASRGLAEGNEQYF | TGTGCCAGCAGGGGACTAGCGGAGGGCAATGAGCAGTACTTC | NA | TRBJ2-5 | TRBV12-3/TRBV12-4 | TRBD2
CASNREKETQYF | TGTGCCAGCAACCGGGAGAAGGAGACCCAGTACTTC | NA | TRBJ2-5 | TRBV6-2/TRBV6-3 | NA
CASSWLATNEKLFF | TGTGCCAGCAGCTGGTTGGCAACTAATGAAAAACTGTTTTTT | NA | TRBJ1-4 | TRBV7-2 | NA
CASSAAATYNEQFF | TGTGCCAGCAGTGCAGCGGCCACCTACAATGAGCAGTTCTTC | NA | TRBJ2-1 | TRBV6-1 | NA